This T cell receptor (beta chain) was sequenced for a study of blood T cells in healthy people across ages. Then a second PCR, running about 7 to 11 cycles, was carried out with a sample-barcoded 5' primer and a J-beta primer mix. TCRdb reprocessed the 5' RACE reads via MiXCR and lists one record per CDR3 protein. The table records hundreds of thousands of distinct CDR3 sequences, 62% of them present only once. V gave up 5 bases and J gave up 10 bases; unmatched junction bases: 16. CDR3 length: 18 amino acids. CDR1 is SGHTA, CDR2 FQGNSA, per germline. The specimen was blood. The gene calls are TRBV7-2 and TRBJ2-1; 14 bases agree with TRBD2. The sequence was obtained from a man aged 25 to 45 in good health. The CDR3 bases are TGTGCCAGCAGCCAACGGCCCTCGGGGACTAGCGGGGGTCGAGAGCAGTTCTTC. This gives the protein CASSQRPSGTSGGREQFF.